This T cell receptor beta chain was profiled in a study of control samples from healthy donors and cancer patients. Germline CDR1 reads SGHTA; CDR2 reads FQGNSA. CDR3 size: 13 residues. Trimming took 0 bases from V and 6 from J, leaving 6 bases between them. The data were produced by immunoSEQ multiplex PCR, yet TCRdb's version contains in-frame clones alone and is incomplete. The sample carries 100,000 to 150,000 clones, 75% to 95% recorded once. This receptor was obtained from a young man in good health. The sample consisted of blood. The chain has TRBV7-2 and TRBJ2-1; TRBD1 might be the D (5 bases). The CDR3 loop is CASSLAGRNEQFF. The CDR3 DNA reads TGTGCCAGCAGCTTAGCGGGGCGCAATGAGCAGTTCTTC.